This T cell receptor beta chain was retrieved from a study of OX40 agonist ivuxolimab in advanced cancers. The overall study: A mean age of around 60 years, range roughly 20 to 80, was recorded, and approximately 79% were male. Study-level findings and limits: Researchers report that CD8+ T cells had, on average, more expanded clones than CD4+. Patients with a partial response at 0.1-3.0 mg/kg had among the lowest clonal expansion.

As to this clone: No antigen is known for it.

V trimming: 2 bases; J trimming: 6 bases; junction bases outside the gene matches: 5. CDR3 length: 14 amino acids. The germline CDR1 and CDR2 sequences are SGHRS and YFSETQ. Assay: immunoSEQ multiplex PCR; the TCRdb copy retains only in-frame clones and omits some. The sample yields approximately 100,000 clones, approximately 90% seen once. Excluded were patients having autoimmune disease history or systemic immunosuppression. The clonotype originates from an adult with an advanced solid tumor such as melanoma, head and neck, liver or kidney cancer. This chain connects TRBV5-1 to TRBJ2-7, with 10 bases identical to TRBD2. Sequences were derived from CD4+ or CD8+ T cells sorted from blood, sampled in a trial of the OX40 agonist ivuxolimab. The CDR3: CASSFSGGKPEQYF. Written as DNA, the CDR3 is TGCGCCAGCAGCTTTAGCGGGGGGAAACCCGAGCAGTACTTC.